This T cell receptor beta chain stems from a study of vaccination and CD4 T cells after COVID-19. Cultured CD4+ T cell DNA was sequenced using the Oncomine TCR Beta short-read assay. Someone extracted genomic DNA from cultured CD4+ T cells. TCRdb processed the PCR reads anew with MiXCR; each CDR3 protein has one entry. The top ten hold around 4.2% of the sample, which has 20,000 to 25,000 distinct CDR3 sequences, about 48% seen once. Treatment: approximately 11-day PBMC culture with coronavirus spike peptide pools or control peptides (ViraFEST assay). Concerning this clonotype: The antigen remains undetermined.

The J segment lost 2 bases and the V segment lost 3 bases, leaving 2 bases of the junction unmatched. Germline V lookup: CDR1 KGHDR, CDR2 SFDVKD. The CDR3 has 15 residues. The sequence came from a human donor who had recovered from COVID-19. This chain joins TRBV24-1 and TRBJ2-3; 9 bases are a match to TRBD2. Material: CD4+ T cells from blood, cultured in vitro. This chain's CDR3 is CATSDLAGLTDTQYF. In DNA form, the CDR3 reads TGTGCCACCAGTGATCTAGCGGGACTCACAGATACGCAGTATTTT.